One sample yielded the 21 T cell receptor beta chains listed below, sequenced in a study of blood T cell repertoires in COVID-19. Assay used: immunoSEQ multiplex PCR; TCRdb lists only in-frame clones, some missing. Of some 200,000 clones in the sample, 80% to 95% were seen once. The specimen sequenced was peripheral blood. These receptors all stem from a man between 50 and 59 years old with acute or convalescent COVID-19.

V usage is TRBV6-2 or TRBV6-3 and J usage is TRBJ1-3; TRBD1 matches 7 bases. CDR3 length: 17 residues. After removal of 6 bases from V and 7 bases from J, the junction contained 18 bases not matched to a gene. Germline values: CDR1 MNHEY, CDR2 SVGEGT. The CDR3 region has the DNA TGTGCCAGCAGCCCTGTTATGAGGGTAGGGGGCATGAACACCATATATTTT. This translates into CASSPVMRVGGMNTIYF.

V and J are TRBV4-1 and TRBJ1-2; 8 nucleotides line up with TRBD1. Germline CDR1 MGHRA, CDR2 YSYEKL. V lost 1 base, J lost 7 bases, and 11 bases stayed unmatched. The CDR3 runs 16 residues. CDR3 sequence: CASSQGGFRTGSGYTF. The CDR3 nucleotides are TGCGCCAGCAGCCAAGGGGGATTCCGGACAGGGAGTGGCTACACCTTC.

This chain uses TRBV29-1 with TRBJ1-2; no definite D call. Germline V gives CDR1 SQVTM, CDR2 ANQGSEA. The ends were cut back, 5 bases at V and 6 bases at J, with 10 bases in the middle. The CDR3 has 11 residues. The CDR3 DNA follows: TGCAGCGTTCGGAGTCAAGATGGCTACACCTTC. Translating gives CSVRSQDGYTF.

This clone came up once. The chain joins TRBV27 to TRBJ1-4; 11 bases match TRBD1. After removal of 6 bases from V and 8 bases from J, the junction contained 5 bases not matched to a gene. Germline lookup yields CDR1 MNHEY and CDR2 SMNVEV (reference sequence). The CDR3 runs to 14 residues. This CDR3 reads CASRRTGGDEKLFF. Here the CDR3 DNA reads TGTGCCAGCAGGAGGACAGGGGGCGACGAAAAACTGTTTTTT.

This clone was seen only a few times. Within the sample, other DNA sequences also encode this same CDR3. The chain uses TRBV30 and TRBJ2-7; perhaps TRBD1 as D (6 bases). This CDR3 has 12 amino acids. V was clipped by 0 bases and J by 6 bases, with 9 bases between them. Looked up from germline, CDR1 is GTSNPN and CDR2 is SVGIG (reference sequence). CDR3 residues: CAWSVQGSEQYF. CDR3 in DNA: TGTGCCTGGAGTGTACAGGGTTCCGAGCAGTACTTC.

The chain is built from TRBV5-5 and TRBJ1-3; 12 nucleotides match TRBD1. The germline CDR1 and CDR2 sequences are SGHKS and YYEKEE (reference sequence). Losses at the gene ends were 2 bases for V and 0 bases for J; bases not matched to a gene: 6. This CDR3 contains 18 residues. The CDR3 nucleotides read TGTGCCAGCAGCTTCACCGGGACAGGGGGCAACTCTGGAAACACCATATATTTT. This encodes CASSFTGTGGNSGNTIYF.

The chain uses TRBV5-4 and TRBJ2-5, with D maybe TRBD1 (5 bases). Germline lookup yields CDR1 SGHNT and CDR2 YYREEE (reference sequence). Deletions cut 3 bases from V and 3 bases from J, with 9 bases between. The CDR3 has 13 amino acids. The CDR3 DNA follows: TGTGCCAGCAGCTACATAGGGGAAGAGACCCAGTACTTC. The encoded protein is CASSYIGEETQYF.

This chain uses TRBV16 with TRBJ1-5, with TRBD1 as a possible D gene (5 bases). Germline V gives CDR1 KGHSY, CDR2 FQNENV. V lost 0 bases and J 4 bases, leaving 7 bases between the germline ends. CDR3 size: 14 residues. CDR3 protein: CASSQSGGNQPQHF. Here the CDR3 DNA reads TGTGCCAGCAGCCAATCCGGGGGTAATCAGCCCCAGCATTTT.

In DNA form, the CDR3 reads TGTGCCAGCAGTCAAACGGGTAGCACTGAAGCTTTCTTT. Translation gives CASSQTGSTEAFF. The rearrangement uses TRBV11-2 and TRBJ1-1; D remains unclear. CDR3 length: 13 residues. The ends were cut back, 6 bases at V and 4 bases at J, with 12 bases in the middle. Germline values: CDR1 SGHAT, CDR2 FQNNGV.

This clone was found once. The chain has TRBV27 and TRBJ2-7; maybe TRBD1 (5 bases). Trimming removed 0 bases at V and 0 bases at J, with 12 bases between. Germline CDR1 and CDR2: MNHEY and SMNVEV (reference sequence). The CDR3 length is 16 residues. The CDR3: CASSLSGRSLSYEQYF. The CDR3 nucleotides are TGTGCCAGCAGTTTATCGGGGCGGTCACTCTCCTACGAGCAGTACTTC.

In this sample, this clone turned up once. This chain uses TRBV5-8 with TRBJ1-1; possible D gene TRBD1, 6 bases. There are 14 residues in the CDR3. V was pared by 4 bases and J by 4 bases, with 14 bases between. Germline CDR1 is SGHTS and CDR2 is YDEGEE. The DNA for the CDR3 is TGTGCCAGCAGCAGCCAGGGGAGGGTCACTGAAGCTTTCTTT. This translates into CASSSQGRVTEAFF.

CDR3 nucleotide sequence: TGCGCCAGCAGCCCCGTCAAGAGGACCGGGGAGCTGTTTTTT. Translating it yields CASSPVKRTGELFF. V usage is TRBV4-1 and J usage is TRBJ2-2; D not resolved. Per germline, CDR1 MGHRA and CDR2 YSYEKL. V lost 4 bases and J 5 bases, leaving 11 bases between the germline ends. The CDR3 sequence is 14 residues long.

The chain combines TRBV15 with TRBJ1-5; 7 bases are a match to TRBD1. Germline loops: CDR1 LNHNV, CDR2 YYDKDF (reference sequence). With V trimmed by 3 bases and J by 2 bases, 4 bases remained unmatched. The CDR3 extends over 15 amino acids. The CDR3 sequence: CATSRPGQGNQPQHF. The CDR3 nucleotides read TGTGCCACCAGCAGGCCCGGACAGGGCAATCAGCCCCAGCATTTT.

The chain is built from TRBV9 and TRBJ1-5; D unresolved. V shed 0 bases and J shed 2 bases, with 9 bases lying between them. The CDR3 has 15 amino acids. The germline gives CDR1 SGDLS, CDR2 YYNGEE. The CDR3 protein is CASSVGGGGNQPQHF. CDR3 nucleotide sequence: TGTGCCAGCAGCGTAGGGGGAGGAGGCAATCAGCCCCAGCATTTT. Full variable domain (rest looked up from reference TRBV9 and TRBJ1-5): DSGVTQTPKHLITATGQRVTLRCSPRSGDLSVYWYQQSLDQGLQFLIQYYNGEERAKGNILERFSAQQFPDLHSELNLSSLELGDSALYFCASSVGGGGNQPQHFGDGTRLSIL.

The rearrangement uses TRBV20-1 and TRBJ1-2, with 7 bases aligning to TRBD1. Trimming at V came to 3 bases and at J to 2 bases, leaving 6 bases not matched to a gene. This CDR3 has 14 amino acids. The germline V gene encodes CDR1 DFQATT and CDR2 SNEGSKA (reference sequence). CDR3 loop: CSASDRVGNYGYTF. CDR3 nucleotide sequence: TGCAGTGCTAGTGACAGGGTTGGGAACTATGGCTACACCTTC.

This chain links TRBV29-1 with TRBJ2-1; TRBD2 is a possible D gene (6 bases). Germline V lookup: CDR1 SQVTM, CDR2 ANQGSEA. The CDR3 covers 11 residues. V lost 4 bases and J lost 8, with 9 bases in between. The CDR3 region is CSVVLAYEQFF. The CDR3, as DNA: TGCAGCGTTGTACTAGCATATGAGCAGTTCTTC.

Turning to this clone: Other DNA sequences in this specimen translate into the identical CDR3. The chain carries TRBV20-1 and TRBJ2-7; D is possibly TRBD2 (5 bases). The germline V gene encodes CDR1 DFQATT and CDR2 SNEGSKA (reference sequence). Trimming left V 3 bases short and J 6 bases short, with 9 bases between. The CDR3 runs 11 residues. The DNA of the CDR3 is TGCAGTGCTAGTTCGGGGTTCGAGCAGTACGTC. Amino acid sequence: CSASSGFEQYV.

The gene calls are TRBV28 and TRBJ2-7; D possibly corresponds to TRBD1 (5 bases). CDR1 and CDR2 from the germline V gene are MDHEN and SYDVKM. The V gene lost 7 bases and the J gene lost 3 bases, with 16 bases spanning the gap. The CDR3 is made up of 14 amino acids. The CDR3 loop reads CASTAGARGYEQYF. In DNA form, the CDR3 reads TGTGCCAGCACCGCTGGAGCTAGGGGCTACGAGCAGTACTTC.

V gene TRBV5-4 combines with J gene TRBJ2-2, with D perhaps matching TRBD1 (6 bases). V lost 4 bases to trimming and J lost 3 bases, with 16 bases between them. CDR1 and CDR2 (germline): SGHNT, YYREEE (reference sequence). This CDR3 has 16 amino acids. CDR3 loop: CASSAPGRGHTGELFF. The CDR3 DNA reads as TGTGCCAGCAGCGCCCCGGGCAGGGGACACACCGGGGAGCTGTTTTTT. Based on the CDR3 plus reference TRBV5-4 and TRBJ2-2, the full variable domain is ETGVTQSPTHLIKTRGQQVTLRCSSQSGHNTVSWYQQALGQGPQFIFQYYREEENGRGNFPPRFSGLQFPNYSSELNVNALELDDSALYLCASSAPGRGHTGELFFGEGSRLTVL.

V and J are TRBV15 and TRBJ1-4, with 8 bases lining up with TRBD1. Germline V gene sequence: CDR1 LNHNV, CDR2 YYDKDF (reference sequence). The CDR3 spans 17 residues. V was clipped by 1 base and J by 6 bases; unmatched bases: 10. CDR3 residues: CATSRGPQGAFDEKLFF. The CDR3 DNA follows: TGTGCCACCAGCAGAGGACCGCAGGGGGCTTTCGATGAAAAACTGTTTTTT.

The V call is TRBV5-4, the J call TRBJ1-2, with D unresolved. V was cut by 0 bases and J by 8 bases, with 8 bases left in between. This CDR3 comprises 12 residues. From germline, CDR1 is SGHNT and CDR2 YYREEE (reference sequence). The CDR3 nucleotides read TGTGCCAGCAGCTTGGGTGGGGAGGGCTACACCTTC. It codes for CASSLGGEGYTF. The full variable domain, with the rest looked up from reference TRBV5-4 and TRBJ1-2, is ETGVTQSPTHLIKTRGQQVTLRCSSQSGHNTVSWYQQALGQGPQFIFQYYREEENGRGNFPPRFSGLQFPNYSSELNVNALELDDSALYLCASSLGGEGYTFGSGTRLTVV.